The entry below gives a single T cell receptor beta chain sequence along with its context. These data come from a study of control samples from healthy donors and cancer patients. V was clipped by 8 bases and J by 6 bases; unmatched bases: 5. The CDR3 is made up of 13 amino acids. Germline CDR1 reads LGHDT; CDR2 reads YNNKEL (reference sequence). The protocol was immunoSEQ multiplex PCR, while the TCRdb copy is restricted to in-frame clones and leaves out a portion. The sample carries 170,000 or so clones, 90% to 95% recorded once. The sequenced material came from blood. V is TRBV3-1 (or the pseudogene TRBV3-2) and J is TRBJ2-2, with TRBD1 matching over 8 bases. This sequence was found in a man between 18 and 35 years old in good health. The chain's CDR3 is CASGQGAAGELFF. In DNA form, the CDR3 reads TGTGCCAGCGGGCAGGGGGCAGCCGGGGAGCTGTTTTTT.